This T cell receptor beta chain was captured by sequencing in a study of T-cell reconstitution after alpha-beta-depleted transplantation in children. This clonotype was counted at least ten times. Its antigen is not known. There are 13 residues in the CDR3. CDR1 MNHNS and CDR2 SASEGT come from the germline V gene. V lost 3 bases to trimming and J lost 1 base, with 7 bases between them. Using unique molecular identifiers, the investigators prepared the TCRbeta library. TCRdb analysed the PCR reads with MiXCR anew, one entry per CDR3 protein. This sample carries approximately 9,000 distinct CDR3 sequences, 14% of them seen once, and the ten largest clones take 53%. Notes on the study in general: The authors attributed T-cell counts and diversity one year after transplant mostly to newly produced T cells. Reported findings indicate that, about two months after transplant, alpha-beta T cells came from several hundred expanded clones, which were derived from non-depleted graft cells.

Sequencing used PBMCs, mostly from graft donor cells, obtained 60 days after TCRalphabeta/CD19-depleted stem cell transplant. The chain combines TRBV6-1 with TRBJ2-7, with a weak D call TRBD2 (5 bases). This receptor was identified in a male patient aged 10 to 17 who had a stem cell transplant for acute lymphoblastic leukemia, so the T cells may come from the graft donor. The CDR3 region is CASSDRTSYEQYF. The CDR3 DNA follows: TGTGCCAGCAGTGACAGGACTTCCTACGAGCAGTACTTC.